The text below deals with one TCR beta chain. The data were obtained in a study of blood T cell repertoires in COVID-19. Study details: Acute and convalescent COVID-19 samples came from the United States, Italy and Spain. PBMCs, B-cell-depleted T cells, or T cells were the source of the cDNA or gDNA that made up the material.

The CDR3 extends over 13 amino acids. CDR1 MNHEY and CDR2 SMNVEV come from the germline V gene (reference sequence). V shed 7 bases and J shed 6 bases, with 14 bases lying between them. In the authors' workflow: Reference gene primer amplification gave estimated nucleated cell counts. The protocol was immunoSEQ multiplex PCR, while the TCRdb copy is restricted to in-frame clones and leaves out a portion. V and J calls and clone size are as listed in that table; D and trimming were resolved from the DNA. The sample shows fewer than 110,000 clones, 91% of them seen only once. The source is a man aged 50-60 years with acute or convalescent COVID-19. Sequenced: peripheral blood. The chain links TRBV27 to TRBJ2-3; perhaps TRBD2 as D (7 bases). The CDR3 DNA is TGTGCCAGCAACCACGGGGGGCCGGATACGCAGTATTTT. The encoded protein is CASNHGGPDTQYF.